This T cell receptor beta chain was retrieved from a study of blood T cell repertoires in COVID-19. Study overall: The United States, Italy and Spain were the sources of the acute and convalescent COVID-19 samples. T cells, B-cell-depleted T cells, or PBMCs supplied cDNA or gDNA.

The CDR3 totals 13 residues. Authors' methods: Cell counts per sample came from amplifying reference gene primers. Profiled with immunoSEQ multiplex PCR; TCRdb holds only in-frame clones, not every one. V, J and clone size reflect that table, while D and trimming were determined from the DNA. The data hold 200,000 to 250,000 clones, with 80% observed a single time. Sequencing input: peripheral blood. V and J are TRBV21-1 and TRBJ1-5. TRBV21-1 constitutes a pseudogene. The clonotype comes from a woman in her 70s with acute or convalescent COVID-19. In nucleotides, the CDR3 is TGTGCCAGCTACCGCGGTAGCAATCAGCCCCAGCATTTT. Protein: CASYRGSNQPQHF.